This T cell receptor (beta chain) was documented in a study of blood T cell repertoires in COVID-19. Study-wide background: Samples of COVID-19 (acute and convalescent) were obtained from the United States, Italy and Spain. Sample material is recorded as cDNA or gDNA derived from T cells, B-cell-depleted T cells, or PBMCs.

Germline V gives CDR1 SGHDN, CDR2 FVKESK. The CDR3 has 15 residues. V gave up 1 base and J gave up 7 bases, with 11 bases separating them. The authors' processing: Quantification of nucleated cells was approximated via reference gene primer amplification. Here immunoSEQ multiplex PCR was the method, and the copy in TCRdb shows in-frame clones only, minus some. D and trimming come from the DNA, and the V and J calls and clone size come from that table. The sample yields roughly 98,000 clones, roughly 92% seen once. This sequence was found in a woman aged 55-75 years with active COVID-19. The genes are TRBV14 and TRBJ1-6, with a weak D call TRBD1 (5 bases). Input material: peripheral blood. CDR3 coding DNA: TGTGCCAGCAGCCAAGTCGCAGGGAACAATTCACCCCTCCACTTT. This sequence encodes CASSQVAGNNSPLHF.